The clone carrying this T cell receptor (beta chain) was detected many times. Its specificity is not known. This entry comes from a study of neurological immune-mediated disorders. In the study overall: The 35 or so multiple sclerosis patients comprised around 30 relapsing-remitting and 3 secondary progressive cases. General study points: No sharing of CDR3 amino acid sequences was observed among expanded clones across subjects, suggesting private repertoires in all groups.

Sequencing runs each generated in excess of 190 million TCR-beta sequences derived from 15-18 subjects. TCRdb re-analysed the 5' RACE reads in MiXCR, keeping a single row per CDR3 protein. The sample comprises tens of thousands of distinct CDR3 sequences, 3.5% to 4.5% of which are singletons, and about 5.7% rests with the top ten. The germline V gene has CDR1 SEHNR and CDR2 FQNEAQ (reference sequence). The length of the CDR3 is 16 residues. With V trimmed by 4 bases and J by 4 bases, 6 bases remained unmatched. Time point of the sample: longitudinal time-point 3. The unsorted libraries originated from 2 million PBMCs kept at -80 C.

This clonotype originated in a woman in her fifties or sixties with multiple sclerosis. The sequenced material came from PBMCs. The rearrangement links TRBV7-9 to TRBJ1-4; 10 bases match TRBD1. In DNA, the CDR3 is TGTGCCAGCAGCTCGACAGGGGGCGATTTTAATGAAAAACTGTTTTTT. Protein product: CASSSTGGDFNEKLFF.